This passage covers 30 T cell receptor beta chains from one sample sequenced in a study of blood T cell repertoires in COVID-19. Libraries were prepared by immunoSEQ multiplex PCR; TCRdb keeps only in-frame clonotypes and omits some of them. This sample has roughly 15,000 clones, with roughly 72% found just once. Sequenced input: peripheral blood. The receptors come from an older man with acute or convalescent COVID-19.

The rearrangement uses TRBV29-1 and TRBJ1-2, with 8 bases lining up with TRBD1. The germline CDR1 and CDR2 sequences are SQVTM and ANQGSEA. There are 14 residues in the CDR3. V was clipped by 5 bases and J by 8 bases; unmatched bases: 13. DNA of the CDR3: TGCAGCGTTTCCCCGCCTCAGGGGGCAGGAGGCTACACCTTC. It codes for CSVSPPQGAGGYTF. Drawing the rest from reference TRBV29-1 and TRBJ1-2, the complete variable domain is SAVISQKPSRDICQRGTSLTIQCQVDSQVTMMFWYRQQPGQSLTLIATANQGSEATYESGFVIDKFPISRPNLTFSTLTVSNMSPEDSSIYLCSVSPPQGAGGYTFGSGTRLTVV.

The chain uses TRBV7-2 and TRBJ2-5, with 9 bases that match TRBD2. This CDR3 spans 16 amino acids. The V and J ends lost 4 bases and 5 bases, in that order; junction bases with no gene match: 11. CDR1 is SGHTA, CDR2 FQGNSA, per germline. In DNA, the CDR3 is TGTGCCAGCAGCTCCCTGCGGCGGGGGGGCAAGGAGACCCAGTACTTC. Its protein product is CASSSLRRGGKETQYF.

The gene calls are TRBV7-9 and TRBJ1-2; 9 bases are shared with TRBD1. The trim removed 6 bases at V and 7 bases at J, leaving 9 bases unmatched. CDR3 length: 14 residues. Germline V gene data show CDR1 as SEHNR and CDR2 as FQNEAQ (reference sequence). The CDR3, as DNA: TGTGCCAGCAGTCATCGGGACAGGGTTCTTGGCTACACCTTC. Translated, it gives CASSHRDRVLGYTF.

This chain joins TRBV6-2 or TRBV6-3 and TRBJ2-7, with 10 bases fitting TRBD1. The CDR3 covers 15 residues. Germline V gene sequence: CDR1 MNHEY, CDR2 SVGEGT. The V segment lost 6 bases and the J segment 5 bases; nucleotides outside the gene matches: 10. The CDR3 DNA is TGTGCCAGCAGCCAACGCCGGGACAGGGGCCACGAGCAGTACTTC. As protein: CASSQRRDRGHEQYF.

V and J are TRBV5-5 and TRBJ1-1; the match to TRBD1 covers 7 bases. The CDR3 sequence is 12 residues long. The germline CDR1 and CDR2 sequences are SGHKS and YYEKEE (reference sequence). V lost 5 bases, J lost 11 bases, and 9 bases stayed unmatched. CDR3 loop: CASSDRGLRAFF. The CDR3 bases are TGTGCCAGCAGTGATAGGGGGCTACGGGCTTTCTTT.

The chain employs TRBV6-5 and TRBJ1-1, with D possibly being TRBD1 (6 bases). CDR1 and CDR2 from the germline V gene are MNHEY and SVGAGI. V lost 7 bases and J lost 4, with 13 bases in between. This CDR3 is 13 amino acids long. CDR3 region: CASTVGQSTEAFF. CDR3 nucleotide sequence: TGTGCCAGCACCGTCGGACAGTCCACTGAAGCTTTCTTT.

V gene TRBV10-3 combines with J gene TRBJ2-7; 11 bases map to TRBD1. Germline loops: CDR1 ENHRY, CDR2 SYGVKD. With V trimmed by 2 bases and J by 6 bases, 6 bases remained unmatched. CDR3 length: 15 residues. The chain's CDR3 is CAISERGQGASEQYF. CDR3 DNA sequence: TGTGCCATCAGTGAGCGTGGACAGGGGGCATCCGAGCAGTACTTC.

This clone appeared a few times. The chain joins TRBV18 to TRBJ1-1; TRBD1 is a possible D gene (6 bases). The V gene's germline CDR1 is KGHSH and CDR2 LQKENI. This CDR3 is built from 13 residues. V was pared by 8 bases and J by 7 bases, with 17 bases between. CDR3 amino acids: CASRHPDSIEAFF. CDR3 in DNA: TGTGCCAGCCGACACCCGGACAGTATTGAAGCTTTCTTT.

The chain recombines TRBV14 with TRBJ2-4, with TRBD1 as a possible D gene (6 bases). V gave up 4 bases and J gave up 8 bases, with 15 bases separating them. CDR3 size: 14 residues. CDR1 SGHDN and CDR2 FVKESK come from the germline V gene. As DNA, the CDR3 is TGTGCCAGCAGCCGGGGGCAGACCTGGGACATTCAGTACTTC. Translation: CASSRGQTWDIQYF. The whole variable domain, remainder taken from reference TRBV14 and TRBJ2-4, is EAGVTQFPSHSVIEKGQTVTLRCDPISGHDNLYWYRRVMGKEIKFLLHFVKESKQDESGMPNNRFLAERTGGTYSTLKVQPAELEDSGVYFCASSRGQTWDIQYFGAGTRLSVL.

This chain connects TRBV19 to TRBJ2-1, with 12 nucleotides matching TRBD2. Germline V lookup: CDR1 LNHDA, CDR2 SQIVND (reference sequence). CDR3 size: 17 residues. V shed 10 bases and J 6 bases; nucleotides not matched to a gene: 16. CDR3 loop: CATTGTSGFRGSNEQFF. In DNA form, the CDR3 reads TGTGCCACGACCGGGACTAGCGGGTTCCGGGGGAGCAATGAGCAGTTCTTC.

CDR3 sequence reads: CAWSTGGEQPQHF. Here the CDR3 DNA reads TGTGCCTGGAGTACGGGGGGGGAACAGCCCCAGCATTTT. The V gene is TRBV30, the J gene TRBJ1-5; maybe TRBD1 (5 bases). Trimming pared 2 bases from V and 7 bases from J, leaving 12 bases between. The germline gives CDR1 GTSNPN, CDR2 SVGIG (reference sequence). CDR3 size: 13 residues.

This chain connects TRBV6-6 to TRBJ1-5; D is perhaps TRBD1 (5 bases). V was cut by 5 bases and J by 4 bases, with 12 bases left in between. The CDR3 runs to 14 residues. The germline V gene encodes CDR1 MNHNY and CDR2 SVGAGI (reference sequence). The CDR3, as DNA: TGTGCCAGCAGTGACAGCAACCTAAATCAGCCCCAGCATTTT. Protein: CASSDSNLNQPQHF.

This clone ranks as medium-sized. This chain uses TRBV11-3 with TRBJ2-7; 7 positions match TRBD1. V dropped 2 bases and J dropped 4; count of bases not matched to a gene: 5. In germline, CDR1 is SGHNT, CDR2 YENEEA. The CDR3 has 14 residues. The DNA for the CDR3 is TGTGCCAGCAGCTTAAGAGGGGGCGAGTACGAGCAGTACTTC. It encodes CASSLRGGEYEQYF.

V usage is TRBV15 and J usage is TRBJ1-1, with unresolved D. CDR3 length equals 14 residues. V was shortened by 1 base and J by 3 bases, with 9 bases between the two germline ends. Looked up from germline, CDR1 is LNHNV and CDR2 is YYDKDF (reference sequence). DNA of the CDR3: TGTGCCACCAGCAGAGTCGGAGTCGACACTGAAGCTTTCTTT. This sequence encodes CATSRVGVDTEAFF.

CDR3 region: CASRQGGLNTEAFF. CDR3 nucleotides: TGCGCCAGCCGACAGGGAGGCCTGAACACTGAAGCTTTCTTT. The chain joins TRBV5-1 to TRBJ1-1; 7 positions agree with TRBD1. J lost 0 bases, V lost 7 bases, and 6 bases had no gene match. This CDR3 has 14 residues. Germline-derived CDR1 and CDR2 are SGHRS and YFSETQ.

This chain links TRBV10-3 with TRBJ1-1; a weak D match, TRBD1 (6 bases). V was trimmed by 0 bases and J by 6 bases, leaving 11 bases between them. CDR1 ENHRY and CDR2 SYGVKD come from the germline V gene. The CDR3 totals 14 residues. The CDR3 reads CAISESGDRSEAFF. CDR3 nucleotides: TGTGCCATCAGTGAGTCGGGAGACAGGTCTGAAGCTTTCTTT.

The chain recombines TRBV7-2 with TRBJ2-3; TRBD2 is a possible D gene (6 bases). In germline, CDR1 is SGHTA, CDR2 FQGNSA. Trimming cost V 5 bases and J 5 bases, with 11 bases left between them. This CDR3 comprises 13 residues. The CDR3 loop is CASSTSLRDTQYF. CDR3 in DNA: TGTGCCAGCAGCACTAGCCTTCGAGATACGCAGTATTTT.

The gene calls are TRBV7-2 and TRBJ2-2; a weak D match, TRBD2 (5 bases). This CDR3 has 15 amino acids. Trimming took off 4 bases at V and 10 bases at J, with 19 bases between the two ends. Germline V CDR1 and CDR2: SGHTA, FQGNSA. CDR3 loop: CASSSRRLNTEELFF. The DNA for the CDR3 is TGTGCCAGCAGCTCCAGGAGGCTGAACACGGAGGAGCTGTTTTTT.

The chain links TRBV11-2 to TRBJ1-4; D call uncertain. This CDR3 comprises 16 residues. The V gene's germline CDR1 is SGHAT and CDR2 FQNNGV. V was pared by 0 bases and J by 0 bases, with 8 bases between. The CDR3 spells CASSLDGAATNEKLFF. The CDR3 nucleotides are TGTGCCAGCAGCTTAGATGGAGCCGCAACTAATGAAAAACTGTTTTTT.

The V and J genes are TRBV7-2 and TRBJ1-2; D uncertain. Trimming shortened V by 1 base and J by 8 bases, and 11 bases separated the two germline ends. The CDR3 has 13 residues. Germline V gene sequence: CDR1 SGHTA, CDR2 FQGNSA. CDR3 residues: CASSLELSTGYTF. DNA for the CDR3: TGTGCCAGCAGCTTAGAGTTGAGTACCGGCTACACCTTC.

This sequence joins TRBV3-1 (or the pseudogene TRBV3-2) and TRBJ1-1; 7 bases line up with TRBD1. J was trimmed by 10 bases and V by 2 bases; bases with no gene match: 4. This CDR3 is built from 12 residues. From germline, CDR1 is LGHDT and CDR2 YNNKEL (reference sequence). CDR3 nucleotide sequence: TGTGCCAGCAGCCAAAAGGGGGCGGTAGCTTTCTTT. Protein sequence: CASSQKGAVAFF.

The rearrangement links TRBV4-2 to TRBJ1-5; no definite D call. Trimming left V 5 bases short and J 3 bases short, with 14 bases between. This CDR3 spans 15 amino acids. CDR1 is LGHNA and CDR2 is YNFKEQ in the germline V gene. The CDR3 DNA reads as TGTGCCAGCAGCGAAAGCCACGCCCCCAATCAGCCCCAGCATTTT. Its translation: CASSESHAPNQPQHF.

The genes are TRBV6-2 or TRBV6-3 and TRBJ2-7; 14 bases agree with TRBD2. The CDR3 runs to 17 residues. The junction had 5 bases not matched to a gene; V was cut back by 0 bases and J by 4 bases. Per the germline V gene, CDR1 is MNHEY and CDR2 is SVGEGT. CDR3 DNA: TGTGCCAGCAGTTACTCCAGGACTAGCGGGAGGTGGTACGAGCAGTACTTC. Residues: CASSYSRTSGRWYEQYF.

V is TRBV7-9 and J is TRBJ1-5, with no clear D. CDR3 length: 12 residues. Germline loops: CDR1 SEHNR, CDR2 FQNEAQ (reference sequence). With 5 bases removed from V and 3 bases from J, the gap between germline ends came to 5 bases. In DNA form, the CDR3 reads TGTGCCAGCAGCCGGGACAATCAGCCCCAGCATTTT. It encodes CASSRDNQPQHF.

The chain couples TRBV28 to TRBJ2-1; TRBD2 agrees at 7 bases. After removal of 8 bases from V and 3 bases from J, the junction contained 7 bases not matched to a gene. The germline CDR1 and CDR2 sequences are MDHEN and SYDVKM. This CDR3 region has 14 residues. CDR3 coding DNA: TGTGCCAGCGGGGGGGTGGGGGACTACAATGAGCAGTTCTTC. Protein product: CASGGVGDYNEQFF.

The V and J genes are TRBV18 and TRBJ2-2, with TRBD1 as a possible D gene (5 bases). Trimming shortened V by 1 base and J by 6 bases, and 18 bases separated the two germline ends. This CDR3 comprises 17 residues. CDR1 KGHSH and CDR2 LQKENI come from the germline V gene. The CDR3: CASSPRTSPGKAGELFF. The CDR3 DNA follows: TGTGCCAGCTCACCACGAACGTCCCCAGGGAAGGCCGGGGAGCTGTTTTTT.

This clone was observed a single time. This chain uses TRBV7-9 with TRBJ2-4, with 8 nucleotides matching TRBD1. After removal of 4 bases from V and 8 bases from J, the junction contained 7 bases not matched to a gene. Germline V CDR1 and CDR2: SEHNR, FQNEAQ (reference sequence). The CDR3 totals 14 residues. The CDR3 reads CASSSSGGRDIQYF. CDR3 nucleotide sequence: TGTGCCAGCAGCTCCTCAGGGGGCAGAGACATTCAGTACTTC.

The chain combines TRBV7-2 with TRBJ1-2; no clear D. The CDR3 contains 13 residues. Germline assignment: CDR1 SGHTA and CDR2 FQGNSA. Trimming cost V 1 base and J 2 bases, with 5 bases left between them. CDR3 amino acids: CASSLGLNYGYTF. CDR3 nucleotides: TGTGCCAGCAGCTTAGGGCTGAACTATGGCTACACCTTC. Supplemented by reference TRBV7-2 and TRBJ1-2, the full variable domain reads GAGVSQSPSNKVTEKGKDVELRCDPISGHTALYWYRQSLGQGLEFLIYFQGNSAPDKSGLPSDRFSAERTGGSVSTLTIQRTQQEDSAVYLCASSLGLNYGYTFGSGTRLTVV.

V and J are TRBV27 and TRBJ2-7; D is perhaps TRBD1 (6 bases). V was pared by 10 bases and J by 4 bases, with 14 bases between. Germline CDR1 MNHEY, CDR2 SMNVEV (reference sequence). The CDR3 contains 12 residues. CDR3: CATGQGIYEQYF. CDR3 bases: TGTGCCACGGGACAAGGCATTTACGAGCAGTACTTC.

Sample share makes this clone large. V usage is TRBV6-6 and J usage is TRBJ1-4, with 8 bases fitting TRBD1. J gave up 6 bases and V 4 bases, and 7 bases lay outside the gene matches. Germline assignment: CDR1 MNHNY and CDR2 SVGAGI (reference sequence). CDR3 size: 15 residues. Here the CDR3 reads CASSFGQGRDEKLFF. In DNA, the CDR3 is TGTGCCAGCAGTTTTGGACAGGGAAGGGATGAAAAACTGTTTTTT.